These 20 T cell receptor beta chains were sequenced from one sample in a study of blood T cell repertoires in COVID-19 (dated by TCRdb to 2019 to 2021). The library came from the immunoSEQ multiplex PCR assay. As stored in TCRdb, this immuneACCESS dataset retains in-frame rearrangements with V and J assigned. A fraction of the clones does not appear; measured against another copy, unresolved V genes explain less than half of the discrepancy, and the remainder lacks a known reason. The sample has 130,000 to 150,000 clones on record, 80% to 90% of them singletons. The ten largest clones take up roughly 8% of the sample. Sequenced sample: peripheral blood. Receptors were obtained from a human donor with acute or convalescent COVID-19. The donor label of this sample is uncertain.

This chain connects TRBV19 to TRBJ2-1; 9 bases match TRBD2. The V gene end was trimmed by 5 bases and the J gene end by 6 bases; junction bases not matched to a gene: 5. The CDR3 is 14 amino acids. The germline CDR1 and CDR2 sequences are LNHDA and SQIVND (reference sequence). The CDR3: CASSELAGGNEQFF. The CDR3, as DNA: TGTGCCAGTAGTGAACTAGCGGGTGGCAATGAGCAGTTCTTC.

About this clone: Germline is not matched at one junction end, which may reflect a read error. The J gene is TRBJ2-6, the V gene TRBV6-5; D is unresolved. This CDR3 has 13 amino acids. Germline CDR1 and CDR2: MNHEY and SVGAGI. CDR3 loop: CATSSAGANVLTF. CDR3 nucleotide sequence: TGTGCCACCAGTTCGGCTGGGGCCAACGTCCTGACTTTC.

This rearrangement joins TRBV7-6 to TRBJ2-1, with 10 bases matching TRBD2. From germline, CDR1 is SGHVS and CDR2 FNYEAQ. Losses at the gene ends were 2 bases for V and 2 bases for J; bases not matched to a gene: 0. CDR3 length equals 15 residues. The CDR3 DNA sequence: TGTGCCAGCAGCTTAACTAGCGGGACCTACAATGAGCAGTTCTTC. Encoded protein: CASSLTSGTYNEQFF.

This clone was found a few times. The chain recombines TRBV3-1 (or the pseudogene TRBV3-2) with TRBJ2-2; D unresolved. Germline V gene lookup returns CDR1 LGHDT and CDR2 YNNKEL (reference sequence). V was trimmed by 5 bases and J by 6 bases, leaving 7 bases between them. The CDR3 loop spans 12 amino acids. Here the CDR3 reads CASSSPAGELFF. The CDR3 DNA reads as TGTGCCAGCAGCTCCCCCGCCGGGGAGCTGTTTTTT.

Here the CDR3 reads CASSVATGGYTF. The CDR3 DNA reads TGTGCCAGCAGCGTCGCGACAGGTGGCTACACCTTC. The rearrangement uses TRBV9 and TRBJ1-2; perhaps TRBD1 as D (6 bases). Trimming shortened V by 2 bases and J by 7 bases, and 9 bases separated the two germline ends. In germline, CDR1 is SGDLS, CDR2 YYNGEE. The CDR3 spans 12 residues.

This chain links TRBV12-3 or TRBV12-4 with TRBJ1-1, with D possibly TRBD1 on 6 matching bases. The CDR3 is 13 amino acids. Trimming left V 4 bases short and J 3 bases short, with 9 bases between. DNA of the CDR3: TGTGCCAGCAGTTCCCAGGGGTACACTGAAGCTTTCTTT. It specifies CASSSQGYTEAFF.

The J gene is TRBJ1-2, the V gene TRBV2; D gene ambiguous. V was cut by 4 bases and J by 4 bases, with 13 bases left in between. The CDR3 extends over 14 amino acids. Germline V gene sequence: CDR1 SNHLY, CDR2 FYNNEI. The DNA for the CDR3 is TGTGCCAGCAGTGCAGAGGGCGTTAGCTATGGCTACACCTTC. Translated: CASSAEGVSYGYTF.

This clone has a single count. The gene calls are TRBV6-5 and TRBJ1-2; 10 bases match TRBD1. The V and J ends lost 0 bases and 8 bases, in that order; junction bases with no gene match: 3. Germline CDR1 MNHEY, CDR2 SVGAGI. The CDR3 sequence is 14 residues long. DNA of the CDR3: TGTGCCAGCAGTTACTCGACAGGGGGCGACGGCTACACCTTC. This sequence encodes CASSYSTGGDGYTF.

Written as DNA, the CDR3 is TGCGCCAGCAGCGCAAGGGGGGGCGGGGGCACTGAAGCTTTCTTT. It translates to CASSARGGGGTEAFF. This chain joins TRBV5-1 and TRBJ1-1; possible D gene TRBD1, 6 bases. Germline loops: CDR1 SGHRS, CDR2 YFSETQ. V shed 4 bases and J shed 4 bases, with 17 bases lying between them. The CDR3 spans 15 residues.

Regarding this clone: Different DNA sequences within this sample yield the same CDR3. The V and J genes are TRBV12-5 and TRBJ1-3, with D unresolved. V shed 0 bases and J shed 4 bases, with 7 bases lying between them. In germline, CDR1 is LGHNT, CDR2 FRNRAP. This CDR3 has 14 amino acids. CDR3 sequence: CASGLVAGGNTIYF. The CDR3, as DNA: TGTGCTAGTGGTTTGGTAGCAGGAGGAAACACCATATATTTT.

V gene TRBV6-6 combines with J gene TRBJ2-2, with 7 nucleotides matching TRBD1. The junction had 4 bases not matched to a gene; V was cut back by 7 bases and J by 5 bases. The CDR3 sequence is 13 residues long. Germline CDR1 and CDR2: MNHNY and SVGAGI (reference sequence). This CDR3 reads CASTTGETGELFF. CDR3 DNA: TGTGCCAGCACCACAGGGGAGACCGGGGAGCTGTTTTTT.

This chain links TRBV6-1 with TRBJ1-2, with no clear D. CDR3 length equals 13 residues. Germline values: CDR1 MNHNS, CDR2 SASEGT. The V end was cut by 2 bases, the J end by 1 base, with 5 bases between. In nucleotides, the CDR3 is TGTGCCAGCAGTGAACACAGTAACTATGGCTACACCTTC. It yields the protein CASSEHSNYGYTF.

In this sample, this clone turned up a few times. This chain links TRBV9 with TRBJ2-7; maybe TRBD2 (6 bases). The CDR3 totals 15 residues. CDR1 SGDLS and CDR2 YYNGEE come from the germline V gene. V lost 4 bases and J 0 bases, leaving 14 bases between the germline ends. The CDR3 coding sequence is TGTGCCAGCAGCATCGGGGGAGATAGCTCCTACGAGCAGTACTTC. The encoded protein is CASSIGGDSSYEQYF.

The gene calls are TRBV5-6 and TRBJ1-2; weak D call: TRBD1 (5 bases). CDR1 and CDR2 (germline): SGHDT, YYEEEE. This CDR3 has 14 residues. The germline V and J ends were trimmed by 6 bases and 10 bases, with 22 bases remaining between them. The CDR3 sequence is CASTFAGGGVSYTF. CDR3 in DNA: TGTGCCAGCACCTTCGCTGGCGGGGGGGTTTCCTACACCTTC.

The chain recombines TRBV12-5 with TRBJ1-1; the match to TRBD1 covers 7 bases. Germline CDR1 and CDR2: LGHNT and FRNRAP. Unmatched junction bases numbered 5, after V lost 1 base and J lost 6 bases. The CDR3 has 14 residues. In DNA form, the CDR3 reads TGTGCTAGTGGTTTGGGCAGGGGGATCGCTGAAGCTTTCTTT. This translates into CASGLGRGIAEAFF.

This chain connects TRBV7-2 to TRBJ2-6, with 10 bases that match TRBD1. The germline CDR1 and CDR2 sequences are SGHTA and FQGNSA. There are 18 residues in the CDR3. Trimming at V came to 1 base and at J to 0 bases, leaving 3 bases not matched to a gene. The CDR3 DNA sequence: TGTGCCAGCAGCTTAGAGACAGGGGGCCACTCTGGGGCCAACGTCCTGACTTTC. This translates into CASSLETGGHSGANVLTF.

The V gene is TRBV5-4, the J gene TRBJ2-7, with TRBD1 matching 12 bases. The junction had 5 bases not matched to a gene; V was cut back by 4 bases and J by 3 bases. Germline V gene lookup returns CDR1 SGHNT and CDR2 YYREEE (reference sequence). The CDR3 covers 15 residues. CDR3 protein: CASSQGTGGIYEQYF. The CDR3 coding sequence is TGTGCCAGCAGCCAAGGGACAGGGGGCATCTACGAGCAGTACTTC.

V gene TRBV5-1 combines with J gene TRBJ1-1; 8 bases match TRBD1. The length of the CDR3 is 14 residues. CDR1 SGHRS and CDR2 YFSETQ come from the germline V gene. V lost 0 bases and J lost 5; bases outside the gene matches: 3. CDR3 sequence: CASSLEQGVTEAFF. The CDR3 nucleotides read TGCGCCAGCAGCTTGGAACAGGGGGTAACTGAAGCTTTCTTT. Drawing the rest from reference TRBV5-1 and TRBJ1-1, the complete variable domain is KAGVTQTPRYLIKTRGQQVTLSCSPISGHRSVSWYQQTPGQGLQFLFEYFSETQRNKGNFPGRFSGRQFSNSRSEMNVSTLELGDSALYLCASSLEQGVTEAFFGQGTRLTVV.

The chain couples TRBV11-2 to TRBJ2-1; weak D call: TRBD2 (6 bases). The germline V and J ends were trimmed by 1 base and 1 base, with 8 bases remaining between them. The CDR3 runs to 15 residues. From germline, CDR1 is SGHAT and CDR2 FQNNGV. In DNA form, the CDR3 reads TGTGCCAGCAGCTTAGCCGGAGGGTCCTACAATGAGCAGTTCTTC. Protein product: CASSLAGGSYNEQFF. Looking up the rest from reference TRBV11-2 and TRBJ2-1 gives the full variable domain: EAGVAQSPRYKIIEKRQSVAFWCNPISGHATLYWYQQILGQGPKLLIQFQNNGVVDDSQLPKDRFSAERLKGVDSTLKIQPAKLEDSAVYLCASSLAGGSYNEQFFGPGTRLTVL.

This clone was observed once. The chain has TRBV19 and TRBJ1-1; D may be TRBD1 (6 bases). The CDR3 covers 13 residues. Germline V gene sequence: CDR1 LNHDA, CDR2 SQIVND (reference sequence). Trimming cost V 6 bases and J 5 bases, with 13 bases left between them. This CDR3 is CASRGARGTEAFF. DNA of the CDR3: TGTGCCAGTAGGGGGGCCCGCGGGACTGAAGCTTTCTTT.